These 28 T cell receptor beta chains came from one sample sequenced in a study of cytomegalovirus exposure and HLA in healthy donors. With 60 Vbeta and 13 Jbeta primers, the PCR was carried out. TCRdb's table, derived via immunoSEQ multiplex PCR, lists solely in-frame clones and lacks some. Here the sample spans just over 150,000 clones, 84% being singletons. Sequencing was done on a sample of PBMCs. These receptor sequences come from a young man in good health and CMV-seronegative.

The rearrangement joins TRBV9 to TRBJ2-5, with 9 bases fitting TRBD2. Trimming removed 0 bases from V and 5 bases from J; junction bases left unmatched: 8. Per germline, CDR1 SGDLS and CDR2 YYNGEE. The CDR3 has 16 residues. The DNA for the CDR3 is TGTGCCAGCAGCGTAGCCACGAGCGGGGGGCGGGAGACCCAGTACTTC. Translated: CASSVATSGGRETQYF.

This sequence joins TRBV5-1 and TRBJ2-7, with TRBD2 matching over 15 bases. V lost 4 bases, J lost 9 bases, and 5 bases stayed unmatched. Germline V lookup: CDR1 SGHRS, CDR2 YFSETQ. The length of the CDR3 is 14 residues. CDR3 nucleotide sequence: TGCGCCAGCAGCACTGGGACTAGCGGGGGGTGGCAGTACTTC. Protein product: CASSTGTSGGWQYF.

This chain uses TRBV11-2 with TRBJ1-6, with D possibly TRBD1 on 6 matching bases. The ends were cut back, 1 base at V and 4 bases at J, with 20 bases in the middle. CDR1 SGHAT and CDR2 FQNNGV come from the germline V gene. There are 19 residues in the CDR3. The CDR3 DNA sequence: TGTGCCAGCAGCTTAGGGCTAGGGGGTATAGGGCGGTATAATTCACCCCTCCACTTT. Its protein product is CASSLGLGGIGRYNSPLHF.

This chain links TRBV27 with TRBJ2-7, with D tentatively TRBD1 (7 bases). CDR3 size: 13 residues. Germline V gene data show CDR1 as MNHEY and CDR2 as SMNVEV (reference sequence). V was pared by 6 bases and J by 5 bases, with 14 bases between. The CDR3 DNA reads as TGTGCCAGCAGCTTACCAGGGGGGAACGAGCAGTACTTC. Its protein is CASSLPGGNEQYF.

The V and J genes are TRBV27 and TRBJ2-7, with 9 positions matching TRBD2. There are 16 residues in the CDR3. The germline gives CDR1 MNHEY, CDR2 SMNVEV (reference sequence). Trimming took 4 bases from V and 3 from J; bases not matched to a gene: 10. The CDR3 protein is CASSWDVGTSSYEQYF. The CDR3 coding sequence is TGTGCCAGCAGTTGGGACGTGGGGACTAGCAGCTACGAGCAGTACTTC.

J is TRBJ2-1 and V is TRBV7-2, with TRBD2 matching over 12 bases. Looked up from germline, CDR1 is SGHTA and CDR2 is FQGNSA. The V segment lost 5 bases and the J segment 6 bases; nucleotides outside the gene matches: 5. The CDR3 has 15 residues. CDR3 in DNA: TGTGCCAGCAGCGCGACTAGCGGGAGAGTCAATGAGCAGTTCTTC. Translating gives CASSATSGRVNEQFF.

The V and J genes are TRBV2 and TRBJ1-2; D call uncertain. CDR3 length: 12 residues. Germline CDR1 is SNHLY and CDR2 is FYNNEI. Trimming removed 6 bases from V and 6 bases from J, with 11 bases in between. The CDR3 loop is CASRPGVDGYTF. The CDR3 DNA is TGTGCCAGCAGGCCAGGTGTGGATGGCTACACCTTC.

V and J are TRBV7-3 and TRBJ1-1; D not resolved. Trimming cost V 0 bases and J 5 bases, with 7 bases left between them. CDR1 and CDR2 (germline): SGHTA, FQGTGA. CDR3 size: 13 residues. The CDR3: CASSLTWRTEAFF. CDR3 coding DNA: TGTGCCAGCAGCTTAACGTGGAGGACTGAAGCTTTCTTT. Full variable domain (remainder filled in from reference TRBV7-3 and TRBJ1-1): GAGVSQTPSNKVTEKGKYVELRCDPISGHTALYWYRQSLGQGPEFLIYFQGTGAADDSGLPNDRFFAVRPEGSVSTLKIQRTERGDSAVYLCASSLTWRTEAFFGQGTRLTVV.

As regards this clone: The same CDR3 is also encoded by other DNA sequences in this sample. The chain joins TRBV5-6 to TRBJ2-7; D uncertain. Deletions cut 0 bases from V and 4 bases from J, with 5 bases between. CDR3 length equals 12 residues. Germline loops: CDR1 SGHDT, CDR2 YYEEEE. Here the CDR3 DNA reads TGTGCCAGCAGCTTGGGCGGATACGAGCAGTACTTC. It yields the protein CASSLGGYEQYF.

J is TRBJ2-5 and V is TRBV6-6; D gene uncertain. Germline V gene data show CDR1 as MNHNY and CDR2 as SVGAGI (reference sequence). V was trimmed by 5 bases and J by 7 bases, leaving 14 bases between them. The CDR3 spans 13 residues. The CDR3 region has the DNA TGTGCCAGCAGTCCTGCGCCCGAGGTGACCCAGTACTTC. This codes for CASSPAPEVTQYF.

The V gene is TRBV5-5, the J gene TRBJ2-3; tentatively, D is TRBD1 (6 bases). The V and J ends lost 2 bases and 2 bases respectively, with 12 bases between them. CDR1 is SGHKS and CDR2 is YYEKEE in the germline V gene (reference sequence). The CDR3 contains 15 residues. The CDR3: CASSFLRGFTDTQYF. The CDR3 DNA sequence: TGTGCCAGCAGCTTCTTAAGGGGGTTCACAGATACGCAGTATTTT.

J is TRBJ2-7 and V is TRBV5-5; 10 bases line up with TRBD2. V gave up 5 bases and J gave up 2 bases; unmatched junction bases: 13. CDR1 is SGHKS, CDR2 YYEKEE, per germline (reference sequence). This CDR3 is built from 17 residues. The CDR3 nucleotides are TGTGCCAGCAGATTAGGCCAGCGGGGGGGCCGAACCTACGAGCAGTACTTC. Amino acids: CASRLGQRGGRTYEQYF.

The V gene is TRBV2, the J gene TRBJ2-5, with 8 bases matching TRBD1. The CDR3 consists of 15 residues. The trim removed 4 bases at V and 1 base at J, leaving 5 bases unmatched. Looked up from germline, CDR1 is SNHLY and CDR2 is FYNNEI. CDR3 in DNA: TGTGCCAGCAGTGTGGGCGGACAGGGCCAAGAGACCCAGTACTTC. It codes for CASSVGGQGQETQYF. Full variable domain (outside the CDR3, taken from reference TRBV2 and TRBJ2-5): EPEVTQTPSHQVTQMGQEVILRCVPISNHLYFYWYRQILGQKVEFLVSFYNNEISEKSEIFDDQFSVERPDGSNFTLKIRSTKLEDSAMYFCASSVGGQGQETQYFGPGTRLLVL.

This chain uses TRBV7-6 with TRBJ2-1; 11 bases match TRBD2. This CDR3 is 15 amino acids long. V dropped 5 bases and J dropped 11; count of bases not matched to a gene: 11. The germline V gene has CDR1 SGHVS and CDR2 FNYEAQ. The CDR3, as DNA: TGTGCCAGCAGCCGTATGACTAGCGGGGAGAGAAAGCAGTTCTTC. Translated, it gives CASSRMTSGERKQFF. The full variable domain, rest sourced from reference TRBV7-6 and TRBJ2-1, is GAGVSQSPRYKVTKRGQDVALRCDPISGHVSLYWYRQALGQGPEFLTYFNYEAQQDKSGLPNDRFSAERPEGSISTLTIQRTEQRDSAMYRCASSRMTSGERKQFFGPGTRLTVL.

This chain joins TRBV25-1 and TRBJ2-7; weak D call: TRBD1 (7 bases). The germline gives CDR1 MGHDK, CDR2 SYGVNS. CDR3 length equals 14 residues. Trimming pared 8 bases from V and 4 bases from J, leaving 18 bases between. The CDR3: CASRKGGTDYEQYF. The CDR3 DNA sequence: TGTGCCAGCCGAAAAGGGGGGACAGATTACGAGCAGTACTTC.

This clone appeared once. This chain joins TRBV19 and TRBJ1-5, with D possibly TRBD1 on 6 matching bases. The CDR3 covers 15 residues. Germline V gene sequence: CDR1 LNHDA, CDR2 SQIVND (reference sequence). Between the trimmed V and J ends, which lost 2 bases and 5 bases, there was a span of 13 bases. CDR3 in DNA: TGTGCCAGTAGTATAACAGCTCGACAGGATCAGCCCCAGCATTTT. This sequence encodes CASSITARQDQPQHF.

The chain links TRBV5-4 to TRBJ1-1; 8 bases map to TRBD1. V was clipped by 0 bases and J by 7 bases; unmatched bases: 8. The CDR3 contains 15 residues. CDR1 and CDR2 from the germline V gene are SGHNT and YYREEE (reference sequence). The CDR3 nucleotides are TGTGCCAGCAGCTTGGAGGGACAGGTTACGGGTGAAGCTTTCTTT. Amino acids: CASSLEGQVTGEAFF. The full variable domain, with the rest looked up from reference TRBV5-4 and TRBJ1-1, is ETGVTQSPTHLIKTRGQQVTLRCSSQSGHNTVSWYQQALGQGPQFIFQYYREEENGRGNFPPRFSGLQFPNYSSELNVNALELDDSALYLCASSLEGQVTGEAFFGQGTRLTVV.

This clone was found once. The chain has TRBV5-6 and TRBJ2-5; 7 nucleotides line up with TRBD1. V lost 1 base and J lost 5; bases outside the gene matches: 2. The CDR3 is 13 residues long. The germline V gene has CDR1 SGHDT and CDR2 YYEEEE. CDR3 bases: TGTGCCAGCAGCTTGACAGGGGTTGAGACCCAGTACTTC. Translating it yields CASSLTGVETQYF. Full variable domain (missing parts from reference TRBV5-6 and TRBJ2-5): DAGVTQSPTHLIKTRGQQVTLRCSPKSGHDTVSWYQQALGQGPQFIFQYYEEEERQRGNFPDRFSGHQFPNYSSELNVNALLLGDSALYLCASSLTGVETQYFGPGTRLLVL.

The V gene is TRBV7-9, the J gene TRBJ2-4; D may be TRBD2 (5 bases). V was cut by 5 bases and J by 5 bases, with 10 bases left in between. The CDR3 has 13 residues. Germline CDR1 reads SEHNR; CDR2 reads FQNEAQ (reference sequence). CDR3 sequence (DNA): TGTGCCAGCAGCCAGGACTTTGAAAACATTCAGTACTTC. It translates to CASSQDFENIQYF.

This chain joins TRBV29-1 and TRBJ1-1; D gene ambiguous. Trimming stripped 4 bases from V and 2 bases from J, with 8 bases between. In germline, CDR1 is SQVTM, CDR2 ANQGSEA. The CDR3 contains 12 residues. Here the CDR3 DNA reads TGCAGCGTTGGGCCAGGTAACACTGAAGCTTTCTTT. It codes for CSVGPGNTEAFF.

The rearrangement uses TRBV6-5 and TRBJ2-7; TRBD2 agrees at 8 bases. CDR1 and CDR2 (germline): MNHEY, SVGAGI. The length of the CDR3 is 15 residues. V lost 6 bases, J lost 0 bases, and 7 bases stayed unmatched. The CDR3 is CASSTLAGTSYEQYF. CDR3 in DNA: TGTGCCAGCAGCACCTTAGCGGGAACCTCCTACGAGCAGTACTTC.

V usage is TRBV11-2 and J usage is TRBJ2-3, with D possibly being TRBD1 (5 bases). Germline-derived CDR1 and CDR2 are SGHAT and FQNNGV. The CDR3 sequence is 17 residues long. Trimming removed 1 base from V and 6 bases from J, with 20 bases in between. The CDR3 DNA sequence: TGTGCCAGCAGCTTAGCGTTGGGGCAGGCCAGCGAGGATACGCAGTATTTT. Amino acids: CASSLALGQASEDTQYF.

This chain links TRBV6-5 with TRBJ1-1, with D maybe TRBD1 (6 bases). The CDR3 spans 14 residues. V lost 0 bases and J 3 bases, leaving 8 bases between the germline ends. CDR1 MNHEY and CDR2 SVGAGI come from the germline V gene. DNA of the CDR3: TGTGCCAGCAGTTACTCTCAGGGGTACACTGAAGCTTTCTTT. This translates into CASSYSQGYTEAFF.

This chain connects TRBV7-9 to TRBJ2-1, with unresolved D. CDR1 and CDR2 (germline): SEHNR, FQNEAQ (reference sequence). Trimming took 1 base from V and 7 from J, leaving 17 bases between them. The CDR3 extends over 16 amino acids. The CDR3: CASSLVRSSPRNEQFF. The CDR3, as DNA: TGTGCCAGCAGCTTAGTTCGGAGCAGCCCAAGGAATGAGCAGTTCTTC.

The chain links TRBV29-1 to TRBJ1-3; the D gene is possibly TRBD1 (6 bases). The CDR3 has 15 residues. Trimming took off 1 base at V and 0 bases at J, with 10 bases between the two ends. In germline, CDR1 is SQVTM, CDR2 ANQGSEA. This CDR3 reads CSVEGTATSGNTIYF. CDR3 coding DNA: TGCAGCGTTGAAGGGACAGCAACCTCTGGAAACACCATATATTTT.

CDR3 sequence reads: CASSEEVAGGRETQYF. CDR3 DNA: TGTGCCAGCAGTGAAGAAGTAGCGGGAGGGCGGGAGACCCAGTACTTC. The V gene is TRBV6-1, the J gene TRBJ2-5; 11 nucleotides line up with TRBD2. The germline V gene encodes CDR1 MNHNS and CDR2 SASEGT. Trimming cost V 1 base and J 5 bases; bases outside gene matches: 6. The CDR3 totals 16 residues.

The V gene is TRBV28, the J gene TRBJ2-7, with 7 bases lining up with TRBD1. Germline CDR1 and CDR2: MDHEN and SYDVKM. V shed 9 bases, J shed 0 bases, and the junction held 8 bases outside the gene matches. The CDR3 sequence is 14 residues long. CDR3 region: CASSSTGSSYEQYF. The DNA of the CDR3 is TGTGCCAGTTCTTCGACAGGGAGCTCCTACGAGCAGTACTTC.

This clone was detected once. The genes are TRBV19 and TRBJ2-1, with D possibly being TRBD2 (5 bases). CDR3 size: 13 residues. Per germline, CDR1 LNHDA and CDR2 SQIVND (reference sequence). V lost 1 base, J lost 9 bases, and 10 bases lay in between. The CDR3 sequence is CASSIGPAGEQFF. Here the CDR3 DNA reads TGTGCCAGTAGTATAGGCCCGGCGGGTGAGCAGTTCTTC.